Here is one T cell receptor (beta chain) with its context. Its antigen remains unidentified. This sample was included in a study of T cell responses to AZD1222 COVID-19 vaccine. About the research overall: It was second doses at about 4 or about 12 weeks that were pooled. Study results and caveats: Recipients of two AZD1222 doses showed rising Spike-specific TCR breadth and depth. Nearly half of the spike-specific TCRs reportedly recognize variant regions that carry no mutations. Spike-spanning, vaccine-associated CD4 TCRs were dominant at 160-218 and 743-854.

Some clones are missing from TCRdb's copy, which holds only in-frame ones; the method was immunoSEQ multiplex PCR. This sample carries some 120,000 clones, roughly nine tenths of them seen once, and the ten largest clones take 8.5% to 10%. In germline, CDR1 is MGHRA, CDR2 YSYEKL. V was clipped by 2 bases and J by 2 bases; unmatched bases: 6. The CDR3 totals 16 residues. The receptor comes from an adult in good health. The chain recombines TRBV4-1 with TRBJ1-2; TRBD1 agrees at 9 bases. Sequencing was performed on peripheral blood, taken on day 0 of AZD1222 vaccination. The CDR3 region is CASSQIGQGRNYGYTF. DNA for the CDR3: TGCGCCAGCAGCCAAATCGGACAGGGGCGAAACTATGGCTACACCTTC.